The rows below give T cell receptor beta chains drawn from one sample of a study of cytomegalovirus exposure and HLA in healthy donors. TCRdb's table, derived via immunoSEQ multiplex PCR, lists solely in-frame clones and lacks some. The sample carries about 110,000 clones, roughly 70% recorded once. Sequencing input: PBMCs. These receptors came from a man aged 25 to 40 in good health and CMV-seropositive. Both conserved end residues are part of each CDR3. The D gene is left open where the match is weak. Rows give clone size only sometimes, using once, few, many, or a class for an expanded clone.

16	.	TRBD1	TRBJ1-1	TRBV5-4	CASSYYGENRGSEAFF	TGTGCCAGCAGCTATTATGGAGAAAACAGGGGTTCTGAAGCTTTCTTT
17	.	TRBD2	TRBJ2-4	TRBV6-1	CASSGLVGGVAKNIQYF	TGTGCCAGCAGTGGTTTGGTGGGGGGGGTAGCCAAAAACATTCAGTACTTC
15	.	.	TRBJ2-5	TRBV9	CASSVIDSYQETQYF	TGTGCCAGCAGCGTAATAGACAGTTACCAAGAGACCCAGTACTTC
14	few	.	TRBJ1-1	TRBV5-1	CASSLEGRNTEAFF	TGCGCCAGCAGCTTGGAAGGGAGAAACACTGAAGCTTTCTTT
14	.	.	TRBJ1-1	TRBV5-6	CASSSRGGDTEAFF	TGTGCCAGCAGCTCCCGGGGGGGCGACACTGAAGCTTTCTTT
18	.	TRBD2	TRBJ2-2	TRBV5-1	CASSLEVPSGINTGELFF	TGCGCCAGCAGCTTGGAGGTCCCTAGCGGAATTAACACCGGGGAGCTGTTTTTT
16	once	TRBD1	TRBJ1-2	TRBV27	CASSPKSGTGVAGYTF	TGTGCCAGCAGTCCGAAATCCGGGACAGGGGTAGCCGGCTACACCTTC
13	.	TRBD1	TRBJ2-7	TRBV29-1	CSVRMGQTYEQYF	TGCAGCGTTAGGATGGGACAGACCTACGAGCAGTACTTC
15	.	TRBD2	TRBJ2-5	TRBV5-1	CASSQGLAGEETQYF	TGCGCCAGCAGCCAGGGACTAGCGGGAGAAGAGACCCAGTACTTC
19	few	TRBD2	TRBJ2-2	TRBV19	CASSIRLAGAYGNTGELFF	TGTGCCAGTAGTATACGACTAGCGGGGGCCTATGGGAACACCGGGGAGCTGTTTTTT
13	.	.	TRBJ1-1	TRBV15	CATSRGTNTEAFF	TGTGCCACCAGCAGAGGCACTAACACTGAAGCTTTCTTT
15	.	.	TRBJ2-3	TRBV5-1	CASSLWELGPDTQYF	TGCGCCAGCAGCTTGTGGGAGCTAGGACCAGATACGCAGTATTTT
15	few	TRBD1	TRBJ2-2	TRBV14	CASSHLTGGNGELFF	TGTGCCAGCAGCCACCTGACAGGGGGCAACGGGGAGCTGTTTTTT
14	.	TRBD1	TRBJ1-2	TRBV28	CASSVAGTGHGYTF	TGTGCCAGCAGTGTTGCCGGGACAGGGCATGGCTACACCTTC
12	.	TRBD2	TRBJ2-5	TRBV28	CASSWGGRTQYF	TGTGCCAGCAGTTGGGGGGGGAGGACCCAGTACTTC
15	.	.	TRBJ2-1	TRBV19	CASSLTGFKDNEQFF	TGTGCCAGTAGCCTGACTGGATTTAAAGACAATGAGCAGTTCTTC
14	.	.	TRBJ2-2	TRBV10-3	CATPGRTTTGELFF	TGTGCCACCCCGGGGAGGACAACCACCGGGGAGCTGTTTTTT
14	.	.	TRBJ2-1	TRBV27	CASSLEGWYNEQFF	TGTGCCAGCTCCCTTGAGGGTTGGTACAATGAGCAGTTCTTC
21	.	.	TRBJ2-6	TRBV27	CASSLSRARVPLSSGANVLTF	TGTGCCAGCAGTCTTTCGAGGGCTCGGGTACCCTTAAGCTCTGGGGCCAACGTCCTGACTTTC
13	.	.	TRBJ1-5	TRBV19	CASSIGQNQPQHF	TGTGCCAGTAGTATTGGACAGAATCAGCCCCAGCATTTT
16	once	.	TRBJ2-4	TRBV2	CASTLRGILAKNIQYF	TGTGCCAGCACCCTCCGGGGGATTTTAGCCAAAAACATTCAGTACTTC
14	.	TRBD1	TRBJ1-2	TRBV28	CASSLDRGPRGYTF	TGTGCCAGCAGCCTCGACAGGGGGCCACGCGGCTACACCTTC
13	.	TRBD1	TRBJ1-3	TRBV27	CASSPGGRNTIYF	TGTGCCAGCAGTCCAGGGGGCAGAAACACCATATATTTT
14	.	.	TRBJ1-1	TRBV27	CASSPSQGNTEAFF	TGTGCCAGCAGTCCTTCACAGGGGAACACTGAAGCTTTCTTT
14	few	.	TRBJ1-3	TRBV28	CASSLRQSGNTIYF	TGTGCCAGCAGTTTAAGACAGTCTGGAAACACCATATATTTT
15	.	TRBD1	TRBJ1-6	TRBV7-9	CSSSLGDRENSPLHF	TGTTCCAGCAGCTTAGGAGACAGGGAGAATTCACCCCTCCACTTT
15	.	.	TRBJ2-1	TRBV28	CASSSGGPWGNEQFF	TGTGCCAGCAGTTCCGGAGGCCCTTGGGGCAATGAGCAGTTCTTC
15	.	TRBD2	TRBJ2-4	TRBV29-1	CSVDDSGDAKNIQYF	TGCAGCGTTGATGACAGCGGGGATGCCAAAAACATTCAGTACTTC
15	few	.	TRBJ1-5	TRBV7-9	CASSLDRSSNQPQHF	TGTGCCAGCAGCTTAGACAGGAGTAGCAATCAGCCCCAGCATTTT
18	.	.	TRBJ2-3	TRBV15	CATRDRAGASGSTDTQYF	TGTGCCACCAGGGACCGGGCAGGGGCGAGTGGGAGCACAGATACGCAGTATTTT
15	.	.	TRBJ1-2	TRBV27	CASRKRGGAGNGYTF	TGTGCCAGCAGAAAACGGGGGGGAGCGGGGAATGGCTACACCTTC
16	.	.	TRBJ2-3	TRBV29-1	CSVRGKGEGSTDTQYF	TGCAGCGTTAGGGGAAAGGGGGAAGGAAGCACAGATACGCAGTATTTT
14	.	.	TRBJ1-2	TRBV27	CASSLIQGNYGYTF	TGTGCCAGCAGTTTAATCCAGGGGAACTATGGCTACACCTTC
15	.	.	TRBJ2-2	TRBV28	CASRPAGVHTGELFF	TGTGCCAGCAGGCCCGCGGGCGTCCACACCGGGGAGCTGTTTTTT
15	.	.	TRBJ1-5	TRBV5-8	CASSLEGRVNQPQHF	TGTGCCAGCAGCTTGGAGGGCAGGGTCAATCAGCCCCAGCATTTT
18	.	TRBD1	TRBJ1-4	TRBV9	CASSASGTGGKTSEKLFF	TGTGCCAGCAGCGCGTCCGGGACAGGGGGGAAAACTAGTGAAAAACTGTTTTTT
17	.	.	TRBJ1-5	TRBV21-1	CASSPMLGARSNQPQHF	TGTGCCAGCAGCCCCATGTTGGGGGCCCGTAGCAATCAGCCCCAGCATTTT
15	few	.	TRBJ2-3	TRBV7-9	CASSPQGGEWDTQYF	TGTGCCAGCAGCCCCCAAGGCGGGGAGTGGGATACGCAGTATTTT
15	.	.	TRBJ2-1	TRBV30	CAWVRAGGPGNEQFF	TGTGCCTGGGTACGGGCCGGGGGGCCGGGCAATGAGCAGTTCTTC
16	.	.	TRBJ1-2	TRBV19	CASSIGHLRGDYGYTF	TGTGCCAGTAGTATAGGCCACCTCCGGGGGGACTATGGCTACACCTTC
14	.	.	TRBJ1-1	TRBV7-3	CASSWTAGNTEAFF	TGTGCCAGCAGCTGGACAGCCGGCAACACTGAAGCTTTCTTT
15	.	.	TRBJ1-2	TRBV5-1	CASSLTREAVYGYTF	TGCGCCAGCAGCTTGACGAGGGAAGCAGTCTATGGCTACACCTTC
13	.	TRBD1	TRBJ2-7	TRBV27	CASRGTATYEQYF	TGTGCCAGCAGGGGGACAGCCACCTACGAGCAGTACTTC
18	.	TRBD2	TRBJ2-1	TRBV7-2	CASSLGTSGRRSYNEQFF	TGTGCCAGCAGCCTCGGGACTAGCGGGAGGAGGTCCTACAATGAGCAGTTCTTC
15	.	TRBD1	TRBJ1-2	TRBV9	CASSGGQGEVYGYTF	TGTGCCAGCAGCGGAGGACAGGGGGAGGTCTATGGCTACACCTTC
18	.	TRBD2	TRBJ2-7	TRBV5-1	CASSFQTQTSGGSGEQYF	TGCGCCAGCAGCTTTCAAACCCAGACTAGCGGGGGTTCAGGGGAGCAGTACTTC
15	.	TRBD2	TRBJ2-1	TRBV5-1	CASSPPGGSSYEQFF	TGCGCCAGCAGCCCCCCGGGCGGGAGTTCCTATGAGCAGTTCTTC
16	once	.	TRBJ2-6	TRBV25-1	CASSDSRPSGANVLTF	TGTGCCAGCAGCGACAGCCGACCATCTGGGGCCAACGTCCTGACTTTC
16	.	TRBD1	TRBJ1-4	TRBV7-9	CASSLVGQGSNEKLFF	TGTGCCAGCAGCTTAGTGGGACAGGGGTCTAATGAAAAACTGTTTTTT
18	few	TRBD2	TRBJ2-5	TRBV9	CASSVGTSGRVGEETQYF	TGTGCCAGCAGCGTGGGGACTAGCGGGAGGGTTGGGGAAGAGACCCAGTACTTC